This note documents a single T cell receptor beta chain sequence. Germline-derived CDR1 and CDR2 are SEHNR and FQNEAQ (reference sequence). The V segment lost 1 base and the J segment 2 bases; nucleotides outside the gene matches: 2. This CDR3 has 15 amino acids. This record comes from a study of blood T cell repertoires in COVID-19. Overall study context: The United States, Italy and Spain provided the acute and convalescent COVID-19 samples. In each case, the material was cDNA or gDNA derived from T cells, B-cell-depleted T cells, or PBMCs.

Data came from immunoSEQ multiplex PCR; TCRdb stores just in-frame clones and leaves some out. The table lists about 230,000 clones, 83% of them singletons. The gene calls are TRBV7-9 and TRBJ2-1; TRBD1 aligns across 7 bases. This receptor was taken from a woman between 45 and 60 years old with acute or convalescent COVID-19. What was sequenced was peripheral blood. CDR3 sequence reads: CASSLGQGPYNEQFF. The DNA for the CDR3 is TGTGCCAGCAGCTTAGGACAGGGTCCCTACAATGAGCAGTTCTTC.